The sample holds many counts of the clone carrying this T cell receptor beta chain. The antigen is unknown. The data were obtained in a study of T cells in Graves' hyperthyroidism and ophthalmopathy. Study-wide context: Peripheral blood collection took place at initial diagnosis, before any treatment.

The study, taken as a whole, reports: Researchers report that a 13 V-J model separated ophthalmopathy from stable hyperthyroidism. Most clonotypes that expanded in the thyroid above 0.001 also showed up in blood.

The investigators amplified TCR beta CDR3 regions from RNA transcripts. During a first-round RT-PCR of the TCR CDR3, the HTBI primer set was used. From the multiplex PCR reads, TCRdb called clonotypes with MiXCR, one entry per CDR3 protein. The top ten hold roughly 3% of the sample, which has about 600,000 distinct CDR3 sequences, 16% seen once. Per the germline V gene, CDR1 is GTSNPN and CDR2 is SVGIG (reference sequence). The CDR3 covers 15 residues. V gave up 4 bases and J gave up 6 bases, with 18 bases separating them. This clonotype was sampled from a woman between 35 and 50 years old with Graves' ophthalmopathy. V and J are TRBV30 and TRBJ2-2; the D gene is possibly TRBD1 (6 bases). Specimen: blood. The CDR3 loop reads CAWTAFRGEAGELFF. The CDR3 region has the DNA TGTGCCTGGACCGCCTTCAGGGGAGAGGCCGGGGAGCTGTTTTTT. Full variable domain (outside the CDR3, taken from reference TRBV30 and TRBJ2-2): SQTIHQWPATLVQPVGSPLSLECTVEGTSNPNLYWYRQAAGRGLQLLFYSVGIGQISSEVPQNLSASRPQDRQFILSSKKLLLSDSGFYLCAWTAFRGEAGELFFGEGSRLTVL.